A selection of T cell receptor beta chains follows, all from one sample in a study of blood T cell repertoires in COVID-19. Generated by immunoSEQ multiplex PCR, the TCRdb table keeps only in-frame clones and is missing some. In the table there are just under 85,000 clones, 65% to 85% of which are singletons. The specimen sequenced was peripheral blood. The receptors stem from a woman at least 80 years old with acute or convalescent COVID-19. CDR3s include the opening cysteine and the closing phenylalanine or tryptophan. A D gene is named only where the DNA matches it firmly. Clone size is stated in some rows and not others, as once, few, many or a class when expanded.

abundance	v_gene	d_gene	j_gene	CDR3aa	CDR3nt
-	TRBV7-2	TRBD1	TRBJ2-1	CASSFDRGYYNEQFF	TGTGCCAGCAGCTTCGACAGGGGGTATTACAATGAGCAGTTCTTC
-	TRBV18	TRBD2	TRBJ2-1	CASSLGLAGVDEQFF	TGTGCCAGCTCACTGGGACTAGCGGGAGTCGATGAGCAGTTCTTC
-	TRBV11-3	-	TRBJ2-2	CASNDRSNTGELFF	TGTGCCAGCAACGACAGGTCGAACACCGGGGAGCTGTTTTTT
few	TRBV7-9	TRBD1	TRBJ1-1	CASSDRDRAFF	TGTGCCAGCAGCGACCGGGACAGAGCTTTCTTT
-	TRBV29-1	TRBD1	TRBJ2-7	CSVEGTGAYEQYF	TGCAGCGTGGAGGGGACAGGGGCCTACGAGCAGTACTTC
-	TRBV6-1	TRBD2	TRBJ2-3	CASSVVTSGLSTDTQYF	TGTGCCAGCAGTGTTGTGACTAGCGGGCTCAGCACAGATACGCAGTATTTT
-	TRBV24-1	TRBD2	TRBJ2-1	CATSDPTSGSANEQFF	TGTGCCACCAGTGACCCCACTAGCGGGAGCGCTAATGAGCAGTTCTTC
-	TRBV12-5	TRBD1	TRBJ1-6	CASGQLLDRNNSPLHF	TGTGCTAGTGGTCAACTCCTGGACAGGAATAATTCACCCCTCCACTTT
once	TRBV5-1	-	TRBJ2-2	CASSGGRGTGELFF	TGCGCCAGCAGCGGAGGCCGGGGGACCGGGGAGCTGTTTTTT
-	TRBV28	TRBD1	TRBJ2-1	CASSSVTGGVYNEQFF	TGTGCCAGCAGTTCCGTGACAGGGGGGGTTTACAATGAGCAGTTCTTC
-	TRBV5-4	TRBD2	TRBJ2-3	CASSLRLAGDIDTQYF	TGTGCCAGCAGCTTGCGACTAGCGGGAGATATAGATACGCAGTATTTT
-	TRBV5-5	TRBD2	TRBJ2-1	CASGPRLAGYNEQFF	TGTGCCAGCGGACCTCGGCTAGCGGGGTACAATGAGCAGTTCTTC
-	TRBV5-5	TRBD1	TRBJ2-2	CASSRTGGSDGELFF	TGTGCCAGCAGCCGGACAGGGGGTTCGGACGGGGAGCTGTTTTTT
-	TRBV9	-	TRBJ2-5	CASSVDRGETQYF	TGTGCCAGCAGCGTAGACCGGGGGGAGACCCAGTACTTC
-	TRBV12-5	TRBD1	TRBJ1-1	CASGLVPGPDRANTEAFF	TGTGCTAGTGGTTTGGTACCCGGCCCCGACAGGGCCAACACTGAAGCTTTCTTT
-	TRBV7-9	TRBD2	TRBJ2-1	CASSLRAGVGDEQFF	TGTGCCAGCAGCTTACGGGCGGGAGTGGGGGATGAGCAGTTCTTC
-	TRBV4-1	-	TRBJ1-1	CASSPSDSYTEAFF	TGCGCCAGCAGCCCATCGGACAGTTACACTGAAGCTTTCTTT
-	TRBV4-3	TRBD2	TRBJ2-7	CASSQVAGVTDEQYF	TGCGCCAGCAGCCAGGTAGCGGGAGTAACGGACGAGCAGTACTTC
once	TRBV6-5	TRBD1	TRBJ2-3	CASSYTGQGSTDTQYF	TGTGCCAGCAGTTACACCGGACAGGGTTCCACAGATACGCAGTATTTT
-	TRBV28	-	TRBJ2-5	CASSPGAVETQYF	TGTGCCAGCAGTCCCGGAGCCGTTGAGACCCAGTACTTC
-	TRBV7-9	TRBD1	TRBJ2-7	CASSRTGDPYEQYF	TGTGCCAGCAGCCGTACAGGGGACCCCTACGAGCAGTACTTC
-	TRBV12-3/TRBV12-4	TRBD2	TRBJ2-4	CASSPGRAIQYF	TGTGCCAGCAGCCCGGGGAGGGCTATTCAGTACTTC
once	TRBV19	-	TRBJ1-4	CASSLGHQSLATNEKLFF	TGTGCCAGTAGTCTGGGACACCAGTCTCTCGCAACTAATGAAAAACTGTTTTTT
-	TRBV7-9	TRBD2	TRBJ2-1	CASSFGTSGSFYNEQFF	TGTGCCAGCAGCTTCGGGACTAGCGGGAGTTTCTACAATGAGCAGTTCTTC
-	TRBV29-1	TRBD1	TRBJ1-2	CSVEQGDGYGYTF	TGCAGCGTTGAGCAGGGGGATGGCTATGGCTACACCTTC
few	TRBV29-1	-	TRBJ2-2	CSVGGLGTGELFF	TGCAGCGTTGGAGGACTTGGCACCGGGGAGCTGTTTTTT
-	TRBV7-2	-	TRBJ2-1	CASSLSSRPYNEQFF	TGTGCCAGCAGCTTATCTAGCAGACCCTACAATGAGCAGTTCTTC
-	TRBV3-1/TRBV3-2	-	TRBJ1-5	CASSQKDSPREPQHF	TGTGCCAGCAGCCAAAAGGACAGTCCCCGGGAGCCCCAGCATTTT
-	TRBV10-3	-	TRBJ2-2	CAISGGGANTGELFF	TGTGCCATCAGTGGCGGAGGGGCGAACACCGGGGAGCTGTTTTTT
-	TRBV7-2	TRBD1	TRBJ1-3	CASSQNEGDTGGGNTIYF	TGTGCCAGCAGCCAAAATGAGGGAGACACAGGGGGTGGAAACACCATATATTTT
-	TRBV19	TRBD1	TRBJ2-2	CASSPRGHGELFF	TGTGCCAGTAGTCCCAGGGGGCACGGGGAGCTGTTTTTT
once	TRBV2	-	TRBJ2-4	CASSPRVTENIQYF	TGTGCCAGCAGTCCCAGGGTCACGGAGAACATTCAGTACTTC
-	TRBV6-5	TRBD1	TRBJ2-3	CASSYDRGTDTQYF	TGTGCCAGCAGTTACGACAGGGGTACAGATACGCAGTATTTT
-	TRBV7-2	TRBD2	TRBJ2-3	CASSPPQREGTDTQYF	TGTGCCAGCAGCCCCCCACAGCGGGAGGGTACAGATACGCAGTATTTT
once	TRBV6-6	-	TRBJ1-5	CASTRGAGNQPQHF	TGTGCCAGCACCAGGGGAGCGGGCAATCAGCCCCAGCATTTT
-	TRBV7-8	TRBD2	TRBJ2-7	CASTGTSGSSYEQYF	TGTGCCAGCACCGGGACTAGCGGGTCCTCCTACGAGCAGTACTTC
-	TRBV11-3	TRBD1	TRBJ2-3	CASTDRGLTDTQYF	TGTGCCAGCACCGACAGGGGGCTCACAGATACGCAGTATTTT
-	TRBV19	TRBD1	TRBJ2-5	CASSTRPGQGGETQYF	TGTGCCAGTAGTACCCGTCCGGGACAGGGAGGGGAGACCCAGTACTTC
-	TRBV19	-	TRBJ1-1	CASSQDRTKAGEAFF	TGTGCCAGTAGTCAAGACAGAACAAAGGCAGGTGAAGCTTTCTTT
-	TRBV28	-	TRBJ1-2	CASSLWSQDGYTF	TGTGCCAGCAGTTTATGGTCACAGGATGGCTACACCTTC
-	TRBV18	TRBD1	TRBJ1-4	CASSGTGNEKLFF	TGTGCCAGCTCAGGGACAGGGAATGAAAAACTGTTTTTT